This TCR beta chain comes out of a study of blood T cell repertoires in COVID-19. Study information: The samples span acute and convalescent COVID-19 from the United States, Italy and Spain. Nucleic acid was either cDNA or gDNA, and it came from T cells, B-cell-depleted T cells, or PBMCs.

This clone has just a few counts. Original handling: By means of reference gene primer amplification, nucleated cell counts were estimated. Here immunoSEQ multiplex PCR was the method, and the copy in TCRdb shows in-frame clones only, minus some. V, J and clone size were drawn from that table, and D and trimming were deduced from the DNA. The sample includes some 31,000 clones, 93% of them seen just once. This clonotype originated in a human donor in a cohort sampled during active COVID-19. Sequenced input: peripheral blood.

CDR3 bases: TGTGCCACCAGCAATCCCAGGGGCCCCACCGGGGAGCTGTTTTTT. This translates into CATSNPRGPTGELFF. The V and J genes are TRBV15 and TRBJ2-2; D possibly corresponds to TRBD1 (6 bases). V dropped 4 bases and J dropped 4 bases, with 13 bases sitting between them. The V gene's germline CDR1 is LNHNV and CDR2 YYDKDF (reference sequence). There are 15 residues in the CDR3. The whole variable domain, filled in from reference TRBV15 and TRBJ2-2, reads DAMVIQNPRYQVTQFGKPVTLSCSQTLNHNVMYWYQQKSSQAPKLLFHYYDKDFNNEADTPDNFQSRRPNTSFCFLDIRSPGLGDTAMYLCATSNPRGPTGELFFGEGSRLTVL.